In this sample, the clone carrying this T cell receptor (beta chain) turned up once. The CDR3 has 14 residues. Germline CDR1 SQVTM, CDR2 ANQGSEA. Trimming at V came to 2 bases and at J to 6 bases, leaving 6 bases not matched to a gene. The data belong to a study of blood T cell repertoires in COVID-19. The table came from immunoSEQ multiplex PCR; TCRdb's copy has only in-frame clones and leaves some out. The sample lists roughly 140,000 clones, 70% to 90% occurring once. The specimen was peripheral blood. The chain couples TRBV29-1 to TRBJ2-2, with 7 bases identical to TRBD2. The receptor was isolated from a woman aged 60 to 75 with COVID-19, enrolled during active disease. CDR3 sequence: CSVELAGEAGELFF. CDR3 DNA sequence: TGCAGCGTTGAATTAGCGGGCGAGGCCGGGGAGCTGTTTTTT.